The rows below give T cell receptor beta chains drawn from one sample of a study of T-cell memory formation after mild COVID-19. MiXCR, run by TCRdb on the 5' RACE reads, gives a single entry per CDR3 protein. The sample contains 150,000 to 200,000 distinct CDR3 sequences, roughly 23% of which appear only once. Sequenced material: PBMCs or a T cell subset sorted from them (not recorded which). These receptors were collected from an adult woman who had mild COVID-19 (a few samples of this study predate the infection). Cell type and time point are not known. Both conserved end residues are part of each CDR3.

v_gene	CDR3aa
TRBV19	CASSSRTSGKETQYF
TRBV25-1	CASSEWDTGELFF
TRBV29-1	CSVVATSYGYTF
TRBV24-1	CATSLRGPAAYNEQFF
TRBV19	CASSIAGQSSYNEQFF
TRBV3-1	CASSQSKPGHEFF
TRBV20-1	CSARDLDGSGTGPQETQYF
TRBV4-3	CASSQSSRWRGGNEQFF
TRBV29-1	CSASPTRDRYTDTQYF
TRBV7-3	CASSGDSQETQYF
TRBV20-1	CSAIPPRGGAYEQYF
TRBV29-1	CSVEASGRDTGELFF
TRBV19	CASRTRTSVYNEQFF
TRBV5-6	CASSPDRHNEQFF
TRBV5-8	CASSLTVTRYNEQFF
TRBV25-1	CASSELIGNEQYF
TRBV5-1	CASSLGQGGTEAFF
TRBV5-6	CASSLLDYNEQFF
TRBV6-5	CASSTGQVYNSPLHF
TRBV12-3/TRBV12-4	CASSLASHGTEAFF
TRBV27	CASSYLTGTEAFF
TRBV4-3	CASSQDRGTYNEQFF
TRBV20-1	CSAWDRSTYEQYF
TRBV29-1	CSVEFSGRAGYEQFF
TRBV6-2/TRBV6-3	CASSYSGPYEQYF
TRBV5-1	CASSLEGALAGVINEQFF
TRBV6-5	CATGTSGYYEQYF
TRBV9	CASSVDSGPSYNEQFF
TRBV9	CASSPMSGSSYEQYF
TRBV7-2	CASSLEWLGSGRYEQYF
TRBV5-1	CASSPGDDVDEKLFF
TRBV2	CASNGGGSYEQYF
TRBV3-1	CASSQDRATWRPGLVDEQYF
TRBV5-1	CASSQRTGINTEAFF
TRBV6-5	CASSGIMNTEAFF
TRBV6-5	CASSYKSLNSGPNQPQHF
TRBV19	CASSPTGGNTEAFF
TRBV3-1	CASSQELARIGNEQFF
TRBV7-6	CASSSGLGNSYEQYF
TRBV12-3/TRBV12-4	CASSNDRLRNTGELFF
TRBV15	CATSSLTGSDEQYF
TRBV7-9	CASSLALVGDDYNEQFF
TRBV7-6	CASSLRQGGNTGELFF
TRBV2	CASKGQGAIEQFF
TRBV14	CASSPRTSGRLNTGELFF
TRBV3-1	CASSQVGSKNYEQYF
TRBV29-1	CSVVDSYYEQYF